The clone carrying this T cell receptor (beta chain) was counted between two and nine times. This entry belongs to a study of blood T cell repertoires in COVID-19. Turning to the study itself: Acute and convalescent COVID-19 samples came from the United States, Italy and Spain. T cells, B-cell-depleted T cells, or PBMCs provided the cDNA or gDNA that served as material.

As processed by the authors: Nucleated cell counts were estimated from reference gene primer amplification. Method: immunoSEQ multiplex PCR; TCRdb's copy keeps in-frame clones and lacks some. V and J calls and clone size are copied from that table; D and trimming were computed from the DNA. The sample lists some 180,000 clones, approximately 80% occurring once. The germline CDR1 and CDR2 sequences are SGHDT and YYEEEE. The CDR3 runs to 14 residues. Trimming shortened V by 4 bases and J by 4 bases, and 12 bases separated the two germline ends. This TCR was recovered from a woman aged 50 to 65 with active or convalescent COVID-19. This rearrangement joins TRBV5-6 to TRBJ1-5, with TRBD1 as a possible D gene (6 bases). Sample: peripheral blood. CDR3 DNA: TGTGCCAGCAGCATCGGACAGATAAATCAGCCCCAGCATTTT. Protein: CASSIGQINQPQHF. The entire variable domain, with the rest obtained from reference TRBV5-6 and TRBJ1-5, is as follows: DAGVTQSPTHLIKTRGQQVTLRCSPKSGHDTVSWYQQALGQGPQFIFQYYEEEERQRGNFPDRFSGHQFPNYSSELNVNALLLGDSALYLCASSIGQINQPQHFGDGTRLSIL.